The present entry profiles one T cell receptor beta chain with its context. Its antigen remains unknown. This CDR3 spans 17 amino acids. CDR1 is LNHNV and CDR2 is YYDKDF in the germline V gene (reference sequence). The J segment lost 9 bases and the V segment lost 5 bases, leaving 17 bases of the junction unmatched. With a J-beta primer mix and a sample-barcoded 5' primer, a second PCR ran about 6 to 11 cycles. TCRdb analysed the 5' RACE reads with MiXCR anew, one entry per CDR3 protein. The repertoire holds more than 650,000 distinct CDR3 sequences, with around 25% as singletons. This sample was taken from a study of blood T cells in healthy people across ages. As for the study in general: About one barcoded TCR beta cDNA was captured per two T cells. Study results and caveats: Higher diversity, along with more naive CD4+ cells, distinguished long-lived donors from aged donors. The unknown donor CMV status may have confounded expanded clonotype changes.

This same sample was also taken into another study, of T cells of mothers and their children.

The chain links TRBV15 to TRBJ2-5; 11 bases agree with TRBD2. Material: blood. The sequence was collected from a boy aged 5 to 17 in good health. The CDR3 sequence: CATSGGTSGGPNLAQYF. In DNA form, the CDR3 reads TGTGCCACCAGCGGGGGCACTAGCGGGGGCCCCAATTTGGCCCAGTACTTC.